The following is a T cell receptor beta chain sequence with its context. Its specificity is unknown. V was clipped by 6 bases and J by 5 bases; unmatched bases: 7. Germline lookup yields CDR1 MNHNY and CDR2 SVGAGI (reference sequence). The CDR3 runs to 15 residues. Profiling relied on immunoSEQ multiplex PCR, and the TCRdb table lists in-frame clones only, not all of them. The sample records more than 140,000 clones, around 88% being singletons. The sample comes from a study of T cell responses to AZD1222 COVID-19 vaccine. Study conclusions and caveats: Clonal diversity was possibly underestimated; the donors were predominantly white British and more often female. Elevations in Spike-specific TCR breadth and depth followed administration of two AZD1222 doses. Spike was spanned by vaccine-associated CD4 TCRs, which were dominant at 160-218 and 743-854.

The sample consisted of peripheral blood, taken on day 0 of MenACWY control vaccination. The gene calls are TRBV6-6 and TRBJ2-1, with 10 positions matching TRBD1. The sequence was collected from an adult in good health. The CDR3, as DNA: TGTGCCAGCAGCCAAAGGGACAGGGGACACAATGAGCAGTTCTTC. Protein product: CASSQRDRGHNEQFF.